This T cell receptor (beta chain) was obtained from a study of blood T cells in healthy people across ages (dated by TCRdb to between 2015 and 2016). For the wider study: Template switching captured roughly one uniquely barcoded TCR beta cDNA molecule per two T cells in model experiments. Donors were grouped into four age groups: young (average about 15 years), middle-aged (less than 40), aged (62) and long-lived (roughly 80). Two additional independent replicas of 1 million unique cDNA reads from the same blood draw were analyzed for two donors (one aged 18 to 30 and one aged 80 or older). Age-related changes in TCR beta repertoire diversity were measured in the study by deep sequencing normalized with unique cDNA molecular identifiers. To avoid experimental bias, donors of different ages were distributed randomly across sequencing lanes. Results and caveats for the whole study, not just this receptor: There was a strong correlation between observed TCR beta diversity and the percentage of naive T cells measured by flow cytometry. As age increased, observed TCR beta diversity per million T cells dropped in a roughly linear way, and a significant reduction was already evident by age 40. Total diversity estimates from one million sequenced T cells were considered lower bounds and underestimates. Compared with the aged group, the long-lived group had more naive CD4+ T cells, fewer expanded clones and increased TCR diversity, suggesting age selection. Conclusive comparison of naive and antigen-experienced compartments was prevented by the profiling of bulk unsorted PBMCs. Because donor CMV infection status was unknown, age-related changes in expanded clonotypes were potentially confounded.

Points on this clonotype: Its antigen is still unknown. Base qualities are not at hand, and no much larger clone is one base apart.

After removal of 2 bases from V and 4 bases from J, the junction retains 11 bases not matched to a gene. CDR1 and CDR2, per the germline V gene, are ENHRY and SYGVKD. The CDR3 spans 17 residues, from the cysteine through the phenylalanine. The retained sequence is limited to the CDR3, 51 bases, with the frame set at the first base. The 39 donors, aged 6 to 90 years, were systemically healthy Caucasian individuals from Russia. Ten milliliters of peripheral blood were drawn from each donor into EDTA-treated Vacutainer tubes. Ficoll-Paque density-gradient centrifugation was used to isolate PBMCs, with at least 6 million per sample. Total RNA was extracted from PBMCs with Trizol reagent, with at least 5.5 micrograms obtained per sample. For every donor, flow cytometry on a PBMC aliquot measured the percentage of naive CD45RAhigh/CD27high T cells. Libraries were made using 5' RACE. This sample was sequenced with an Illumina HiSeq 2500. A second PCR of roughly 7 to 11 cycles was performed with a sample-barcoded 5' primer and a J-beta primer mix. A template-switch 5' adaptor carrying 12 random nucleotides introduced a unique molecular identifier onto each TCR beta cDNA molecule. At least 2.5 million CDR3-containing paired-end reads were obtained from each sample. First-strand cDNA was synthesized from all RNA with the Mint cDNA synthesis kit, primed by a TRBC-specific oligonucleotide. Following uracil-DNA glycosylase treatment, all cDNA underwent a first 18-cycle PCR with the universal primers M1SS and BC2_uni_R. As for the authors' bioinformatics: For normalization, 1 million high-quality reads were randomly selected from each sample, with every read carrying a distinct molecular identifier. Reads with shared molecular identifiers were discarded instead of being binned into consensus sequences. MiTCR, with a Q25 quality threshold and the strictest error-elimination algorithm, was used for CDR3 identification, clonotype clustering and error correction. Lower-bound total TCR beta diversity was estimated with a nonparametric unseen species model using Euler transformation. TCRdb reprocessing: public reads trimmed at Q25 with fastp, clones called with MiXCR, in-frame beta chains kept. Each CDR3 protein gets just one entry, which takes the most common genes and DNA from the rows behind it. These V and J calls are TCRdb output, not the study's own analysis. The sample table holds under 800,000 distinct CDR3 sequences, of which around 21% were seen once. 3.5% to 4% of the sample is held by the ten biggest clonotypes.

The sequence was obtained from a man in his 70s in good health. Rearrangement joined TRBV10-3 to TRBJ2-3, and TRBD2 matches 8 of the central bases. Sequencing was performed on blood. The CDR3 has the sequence CAISETLREGRADTQYF. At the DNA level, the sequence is TGTGCCATCAGTGAGACCCTTCGGGAGGGCCGCGCAGATACGCAGTATTTT.